This is a list of T cell receptor beta chains from one sample in a study of blood T cell repertoires in COVID-19. The protocol was immunoSEQ multiplex PCR, while the TCRdb copy is restricted to in-frame clones and leaves out a portion. The sample carries hundreds of thousands of clones, 87% recorded once. Sequences were obtained from peripheral blood. These receptors were obtained from a woman between 45 and 60 years old who had recovered from COVID-19. Each CDR3 is given with its conserved first and last residue. Each record gives: J gene, clone size, D gene, V gene, CDR3 protein, CDR3 DNA. The D gene is left open where the match is weak. Rows give clone size only sometimes, using once, few, many, or a class for an expanded clone.

TRBJ1-1,.,TRBD1,TRBV12-3/TRBV12-4,CASSFGSGGEAFF,TGTGCCAGCAGTTTTGGGTCAGGGGGTGAAGCTTTCTTT
TRBJ2-1,.,TRBD2,TRBV7-7,CASSPQGLAGYNEQFF,TGTGCTAGCAGCCCGCAGGGACTAGCGGGGTACAATGAGCAGTTCTTC
TRBJ1-1,.,TRBD1,TRBV7-9,CASRGQGYSEAFF,TGTGCCAGCAGGGGACAGGGATACTCTGAAGCTTTCTTT
TRBJ1-1,.,.,TRBV4-3,CASSQEGGMGAEAFF,TGCGCCAGCAGCCAAGAGGGAGGGATGGGCGCTGAAGCTTTCTTT
TRBJ2-7,.,TRBD1,TRBV5-5,CASSIGTGSSYEQYF,TGTGCCAGCAGCATCGGGACAGGAAGCTCCTACGAGCAGTACTTC
TRBJ2-7,.,TRBD1,TRBV7-9,CASSSYRGKNYEQYF,TGTGCCAGCAGTTCGTACAGGGGTAAGAACTACGAGCAGTACTTC
TRBJ2-1,.,.,TRBV9,CASSLGGEQFF,TGTGCCAGCAGCCTGGGGGGTGAGCAGTTCTTC
TRBJ2-5,.,TRBD2,TRBV5-6,CASSLAGRAQETQYF,TGTGCCAGCAGCTTGGCTGGGAGGGCCCAAGAGACCCAGTACTTC
TRBJ1-2,.,TRBD1,TRBV7-9,CASSSSRRTGGLYYGYTF,TGTGCCAGCAGCTCCTCGCGGAGGACAGGGGGCTTGTACTATGGCTACACCTTC
TRBJ2-7,.,TRBD2,TRBV3-1/TRBV3-2,CASSAGTSGFYEQYF,TGTGCCAGCAGCGCCGGGACTAGCGGCTTCTACGAGCAGTACTTC
TRBJ1-6,.,TRBD1,TRBV5-4,CASSLGGQGNSPLHF,TGTGCCAGCAGCTTGGGTGGACAGGGTAATTCACCCCTCCACTTT
TRBJ1-1,.,TRBD1,TRBV7-8,CASSPRLWQGVLETEAFF,TGTGCCAGCAGCCCCCGGCTATGGCAGGGGGTTTTGGAAACTGAAGCTTTCTTT
TRBJ2-7,.,TRBD1,TRBV5-6,CASSLTWTGRYEQYF,TGTGCCAGCAGCTTGACCTGGACAGGGCGGTACGAGCAGTACTTC
TRBJ2-3,.,.,TRBV10-3,CAISSPEGPKDTQYF,TGTGCCATCAGCTCCCCGGAGGGCCCGAAGGATACGCAGTATTTT
TRBJ1-1,.,.,TRBV5-4,CASSLEGQLSTEAFF,TGTGCCAGCAGCTTAGAAGGACAGCTGAGCACTGAAGCTTTCTTT
TRBJ1-3,.,TRBD1,TRBV19,CASRGTGLSGNTIYF,TGTGCCAGTAGGGGGACAGGTCTCTCTGGAAACACCATATATTTT
TRBJ1-1,once,.,TRBV25-1,CASASYGTEAFF,TGTGCCAGTGCAAGCTACGGCACTGAAGCTTTCTTT
TRBJ1-6,.,TRBD1,TRBV5-1,CASSFRDSYDSPLHF,TGCGCCAGCAGCTTCCGGGACAGTTACGATTCACCCCTCCACTTT
TRBJ1-3,few,.,TRBV9,CASSVGAASGNTIYF,TGTGCCAGCAGCGTAGGGGCAGCCTCTGGAAACACCATATATTTT
TRBJ1-2,.,.,TRBV6-5,CASSLDGTYYGYTF,TGTGCCAGCAGCCTCGACGGGACTTACTATGGCTACACCTTC
TRBJ1-2,.,.,TRBV4-1,CASSQAGGRNYGYTF,TGCGCCAGCAGCCAAGCAGGAGGACGTAACTATGGCTACACCTTC
TRBJ1-4,once,TRBD1,TRBV5-6,CASSARTGAEKLFF,TGTGCCAGCAGCGCACGGACAGGAGCTGAAAAACTGTTTTTT
TRBJ1-4,.,TRBD1,TRBV6-1,CASSDRGNEKLFF,TGTGCCAGTTCTGACAGGGGGAATGAAAAACTGTTTTTT
TRBJ2-7,.,.,TRBV5-1,CASSLVGGLSYEQYF,TGCGCCAGCAGCTTGGTCGGGGGGCTCTCCTACGAGCAGTACTTC
TRBJ1-2,many,TRBD1,TRBV2,CASSDIGTGGGYGYTF,TGTGCCAGCAGTGATATAGGGACAGGGGGCGGCTATGGCTACACCTTC
TRBJ1-2,once,.,TRBV10-3,CAIKGGGSNYGYTF,TGTGCCATCAAGGGAGGGGGTTCTAACTATGGCTACACCTTC
TRBJ1-2,.,.,TRBV12-3/TRBV12-4,CASSLQSRSGYTF,TGTGCCAGCAGTTTACAGTCCCGGAGTGGCTACACCTTC
TRBJ2-1,.,TRBD1,TRBV9,CASSRTDRGRNEQFF,TGTGCCAGCAGCCGAACCGACAGGGGGCGAAATGAGCAGTTCTTC